This T cell receptor beta chain was sequenced for a study of radiotherapy plus CTLA-4 blockade in lung cancer (dated by TCRdb to the late 2010s). In terms of the full investigation: Objective responses were observed in approximately 17% of enrolled patients, and disease control was achieved in less than 35%. General conclusions and limits of the study: Increased serum interferon-beta after radiation, together with early dynamic changes in blood T cell clones, were reported to be the strongest predictors of response. After treatment with radiotherapy and ipilimumab, TCR clones that came from tumors expanded in the peripheral blood.

Note on this clone: Its antigen is unknown. Per-base qualities were not stored, and no clone one base away is much larger.

Libraries came from the immunoSEQ multiplex PCR assay. TCRdb's version of the immuneACCESS table is confined to in-frame rearrangements and falls short of the full clone set. An unresolved V gene accounts for under half of the shortfall where checked; the remainder is of unknown origin. The sample table contains about 28,000 clones; only one count was recorded for roughly 83% of them. Around 15% of the sample is held by the ten biggest clonotypes. The cysteine opens and the phenylalanine closes a CDR3 of 15 amino acids. Just the 45-base CDR3 DNA is kept, in frame starting at base 1. The germline V gene supplies CDR1 SGHRS and CDR2 YFSETQ. V is clipped by 0 bases and J by 5 bases, and the sequence between their germline boundaries is 11 bases long. Focal radiation therapy combined with CTLA-4 blockade (ipilimumab) was tested in patients with chemo-refractory metastatic non-small-cell lung cancer.

Sequences were derived from peripheral blood, sampled from a patient treated with radiotherapy plus ipilimumab. The clonotype was recovered from a human donor with non-small cell lung cancer that progressed on radiotherapy plus ipilimumab. The chain links TRBV5-1 with TRBJ2-2, and the D gene may be TRBD2, 6 bases matching. The sequenced DNA: TGCGCCAGCAGCTTGGAGATAGCGGAGACCGGGGAGCTGTTTTTT. Its coded protein is CASSLEIAETGELFF.